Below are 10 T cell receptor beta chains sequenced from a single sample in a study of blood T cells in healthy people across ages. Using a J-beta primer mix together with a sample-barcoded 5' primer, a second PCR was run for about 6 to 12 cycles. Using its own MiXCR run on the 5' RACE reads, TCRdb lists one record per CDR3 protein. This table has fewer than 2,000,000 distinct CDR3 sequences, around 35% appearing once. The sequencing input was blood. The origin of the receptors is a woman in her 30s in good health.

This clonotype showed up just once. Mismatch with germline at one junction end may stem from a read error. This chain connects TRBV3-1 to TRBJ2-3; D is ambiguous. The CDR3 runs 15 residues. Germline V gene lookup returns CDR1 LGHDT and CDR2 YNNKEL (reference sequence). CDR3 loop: CANSQGGFSTDTQYF. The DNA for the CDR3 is TGTGCCAACAGCCAAGGTGGTTTTAGCACAGATACGCAGTATTTT.

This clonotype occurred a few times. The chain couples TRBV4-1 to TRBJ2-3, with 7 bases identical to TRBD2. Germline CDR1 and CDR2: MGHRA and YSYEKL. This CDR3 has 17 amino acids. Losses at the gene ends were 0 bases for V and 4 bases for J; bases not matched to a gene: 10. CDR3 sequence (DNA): TGCGCCAGCAGCCAAGATCCTTATCCGGGAGGAGCAGATACGCAGTATTTT. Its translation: CASSQDPYPGGADTQYF.

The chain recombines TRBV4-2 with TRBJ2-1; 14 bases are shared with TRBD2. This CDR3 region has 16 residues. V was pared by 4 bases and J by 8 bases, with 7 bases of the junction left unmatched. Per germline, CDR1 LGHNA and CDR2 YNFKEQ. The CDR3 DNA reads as TGTGCCAGCAGCCCCGGGACTAGCGGGAGTTGGGATGAGCAGTTCTTC. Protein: CASSPGTSGSWDEQFF.

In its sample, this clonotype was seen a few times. The CDR3: CSVDSGCDEQFF. In DNA, the CDR3 is TGCAGCGTTGACTCAGGGTGCGATGAGCAGTTCTTC. The chain uses TRBV29-1 and TRBJ2-1, with D possibly being TRBD1 (5 bases). The V end was cut by 3 bases, the J end by 8 bases, with 11 bases between. The CDR3 has 12 residues. Germline V gene data show CDR1 as SQVTM and CDR2 as ANQGSEA.

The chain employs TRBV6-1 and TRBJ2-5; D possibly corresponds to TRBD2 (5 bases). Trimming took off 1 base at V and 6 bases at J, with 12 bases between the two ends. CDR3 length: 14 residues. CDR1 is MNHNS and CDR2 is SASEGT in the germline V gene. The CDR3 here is CASSEVPRRKTQYF. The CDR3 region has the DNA TGTGCCAGCAGTGAAGTCCCAAGGAGGAAGACCCAGTACTTC.

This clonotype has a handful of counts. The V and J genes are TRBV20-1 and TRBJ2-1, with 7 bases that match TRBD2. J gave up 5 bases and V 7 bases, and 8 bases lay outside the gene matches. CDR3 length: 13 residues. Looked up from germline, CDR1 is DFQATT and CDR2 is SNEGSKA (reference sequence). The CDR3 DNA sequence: TGCAGTGTCTCGCGGGAGTGGAACAATGAGCAGTTCTTC. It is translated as CSVSREWNNEQFF.

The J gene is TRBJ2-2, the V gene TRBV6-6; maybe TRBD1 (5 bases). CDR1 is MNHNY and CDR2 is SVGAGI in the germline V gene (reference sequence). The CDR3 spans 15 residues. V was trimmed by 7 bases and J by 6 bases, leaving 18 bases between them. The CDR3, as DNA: TGTGCCAGCACCAAAGTTGAGCCAGGGTCCGGGGAGCTGTTTTTT. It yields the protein CASTKVEPGSGELFF.

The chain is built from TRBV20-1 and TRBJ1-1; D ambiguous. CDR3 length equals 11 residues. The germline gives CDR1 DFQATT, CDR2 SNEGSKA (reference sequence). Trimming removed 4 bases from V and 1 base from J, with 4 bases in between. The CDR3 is CSATPNTEAFF. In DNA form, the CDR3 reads TGCAGTGCTACACCGAACACTGAAGCTTTCTTT.

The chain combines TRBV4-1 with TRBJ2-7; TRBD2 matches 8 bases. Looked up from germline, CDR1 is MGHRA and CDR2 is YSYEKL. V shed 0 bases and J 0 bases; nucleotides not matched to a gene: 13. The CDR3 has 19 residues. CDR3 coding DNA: TGCGCCAGCAGCCAAGATTACGGGGGGGGAGTCGGGCCCTCCTACGAGCAGTACTTC. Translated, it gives CASSQDYGGGVGPSYEQYF.

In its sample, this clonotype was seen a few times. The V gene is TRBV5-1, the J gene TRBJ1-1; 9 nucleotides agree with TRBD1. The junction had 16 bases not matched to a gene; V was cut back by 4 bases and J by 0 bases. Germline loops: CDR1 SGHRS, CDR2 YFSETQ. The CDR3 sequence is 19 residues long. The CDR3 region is CASSEAPRGTGLLNTEAFF. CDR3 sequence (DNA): TGCGCCAGCAGCGAAGCCCCCAGAGGGACAGGGCTGTTGAACACTGAAGCTTTCTTT.